Included here is one T cell receptor beta chain sequence, with context. The antigen is unknown. CDR1 and CDR2 (germline): KGHSH, LQKENI. Trimming cost V 1 base and J 4 bases; bases outside gene matches: 3. The CDR3 is made up of 15 amino acids. Clones were sequenced by immunoSEQ multiplex PCR, and TCRdb holds only the in-frame ones, with some missing. The data hold some 120,000 clones, with approximately 88% observed a single time. The data derive from a study of T cell responses to AZD1222 COVID-19 vaccine. In the study overall: Pooled samples include second doses given at about 4 or 12 weeks. General study findings and limits: The donors showed a predominance of white British ancestry and of females, with possible underestimation of clonal diversity. Nearly half of the spike-specific TCRs reportedly recognize variant regions that carry no mutations. CD4 TCRs covered the whole spike, strongest at regions 160-218 and 743-854.

The receptor comes from an adult in good health. The sample was peripheral blood, taken on day 0 of AZD1222 vaccination. The chain is built from TRBV18 and TRBJ1-1, with TRBD1 matching over 10 bases. CDR3 sequence reads: CASSPQGQGGTEAFF. The CDR3 nucleotides read TGTGCCAGCTCACCACAAGGACAGGGGGGCACTGAAGCTTTCTTT. Based on the CDR3 plus reference TRBV18 and TRBJ1-1, the full variable domain is NAGVMQNPRHLVRRRGQEARLRCSPMKGHSHVYWYRQLPEEGLKFMVYLQKENIIDESGMPKERFSAEFPKEGPSILRIQQVVRGDSAAYFCASSPQGQGGTEAFFGQGTRLTVV.